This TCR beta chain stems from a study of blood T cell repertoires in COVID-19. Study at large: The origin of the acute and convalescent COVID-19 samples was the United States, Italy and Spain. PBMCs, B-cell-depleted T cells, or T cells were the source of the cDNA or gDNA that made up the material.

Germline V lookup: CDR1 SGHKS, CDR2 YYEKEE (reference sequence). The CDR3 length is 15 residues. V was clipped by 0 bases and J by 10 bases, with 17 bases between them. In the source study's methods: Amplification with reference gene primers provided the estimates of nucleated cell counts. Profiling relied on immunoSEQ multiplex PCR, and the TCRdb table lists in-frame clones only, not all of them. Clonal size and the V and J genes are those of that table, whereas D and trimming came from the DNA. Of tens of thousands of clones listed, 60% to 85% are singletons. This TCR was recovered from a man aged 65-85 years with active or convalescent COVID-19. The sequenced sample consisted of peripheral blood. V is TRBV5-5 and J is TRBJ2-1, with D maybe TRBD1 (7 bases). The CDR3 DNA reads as TGTGCCAGCAGCTTGGGAGGGGGCGCGGGGAGGGAGCAGTTCTTC. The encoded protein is CASSLGGGAGREQFF.